This is a list of T cell receptor beta chains from one sample in a study of T cell responses to AZD1222 COVID-19 vaccine. Only in-frame clones appear in the TCRdb table, and some are missing; sequencing was by immunoSEQ multiplex PCR. Of more than 140,000 clones listed, over 85% are singletons. The sequenced sample was peripheral blood, obtained on day 0 of MenACWY control vaccination. The source is an adult in good health. The CDR3 runs from the conserved cysteine through the conserved F or W. The order of the fields is J gene, clone size, D gene, V gene, CDR3 DNA, CDR3 protein. The D gene is left open where the match is weak. Size values are once, few and many counts, or a class for expanded clones, and some rows have none.

>TRBJ2-3|.|TRBD2|TRBV19
TGTGCCAGTAGCTACAACAAAGCGGGGGGTTCAGATACGCAGTATTTT
CASSYNKAGGSDTQYF
>TRBJ1-1|.|.|TRBV3-1/TRBV3-2
TGTGCCAGCGGGACACTGAACACTGAAGCTTTCTTT
CASGTLNTEAFF
>TRBJ1-5|.|.|TRBV4-3
TGCGCCAGCAGCCAAGAGGAACGGGGGAGGTATCAGCCCCAGCATTTT
CASSQEERGRYQPQHF
>TRBJ1-1|.|.|TRBV12-3/TRBV12-4
TGTGCCAGCAATGTCAGGGAGAACACTGAAGCTTTCTTT
CASNVRENTEAFF
>TRBJ2-7|.|.|TRBV9
TGTGCCAGCAGCGTAGATGTCAGGGCCTACGAGCAGTACTTC
CASSVDVRAYEQYF
>TRBJ2-3|.|.|TRBV19
TGTGCCAGCAAGACTTGGAACACAGATACGCAGTATTTT
CASKTWNTDTQYF
>TRBJ1-3|.|.|TRBV7-8
TGTGCCAGCAGCTTAGGTCGGACATTGTCCAACTCTGGAAACACCATATATTTT
CASSLGRTLSNSGNTIYF
>TRBJ1-2|.|.|TRBV15
TGTGCCACCAGCACCCTGAACAGGAATGGCTACACCTTC
CATSTLNRNGYTF
>TRBJ1-5|.|.|TRBV6-5
TGTGCCAGCAGTAATACAGTAAGCAATCAGCCCCAGCATTTT
CASSNTVSNQPQHF
>TRBJ1-5|.|.|TRBV27
TGTGCCAGCAGTTTAGGGTGGGGGAATCAGCCCCAGCATTTT
CASSLGWGNQPQHF
>TRBJ2-1|.|.|TRBV7-6
TGTGCCAGCAGCTTAGGGGACGGGAGCTACAATGAGCAGTTCTTC
CASSLGDGSYNEQFF
>TRBJ2-5|.|.|TRBV13
TGTGCCAGCAGCCGAGAGAGGGAGACCCAGTACTTC
CASSRERETQYF
>TRBJ1-1|once|.|TRBV6-1
TGTGCCAGCAGTGAGCAGAGATTGAACACTGAAGCTTTCTTT
CASSEQRLNTEAFF
>TRBJ1-2|.|TRBD1|TRBV15
TGTGCCACCACCAGTCAGGGGGCGCGGGGCTACACCTTC
CATTSQGARGYTF
>TRBJ1-3|.|.|TRBV6-5
TGTGCCAGCACCTCAGACAGATCCTCTGGAAACACCATATATTTT
CASTSDRSSGNTIYF
>TRBJ1-2|once|.|TRBV7-9
TGTGCCAGCAGCTACGGTACCCGACGGAGTAACTATGGCTACACCTTC
CASSYGTRRSNYGYTF
>TRBJ1-5|.|.|TRBV6-5
TGTGCCAGCAGGATCTTATGGGGGACGGAACAGCCCCAGCATTTT
CASRILWGTEQPQHF
>TRBJ1-5|.|.|TRBV4-1
TGCGCCAGCAGCCAAGTCGGAGGACGGGCTCGGGGACAGCCCCAGCATTTT
CASSQVGGRARGQPQHF
>TRBJ2-7|.|TRBD2|TRBV5-1
TGCGCCAGCAGCTTTCAGCGGGACCAATACGAGCAGTACTTC
CASSFQRDQYEQYF
>TRBJ1-1|.|.|TRBV4-3
TGCGCCAGCAGCCAAGATTCCAGGCCGAACACTGAAGCTTTCTTT
CASSQDSRPNTEAFF
>TRBJ2-7|.|.|TRBV9
TGTGCCAGCAGCGGCCGGGACCCCGCAATCAGAGGGGAGCAGTACTTC
CASSGRDPAIRGEQYF
>TRBJ2-1|.|TRBD2|TRBV5-1
TGCGCCAGCAGCTTAGGGACTAGCGGCTACAATGAGCAGTTCTTC
CASSLGTSGYNEQFF
>TRBJ1-1|.|.|TRBV2
TGTGCCAGCAGTGAAGTCCGGGGGTACACTGAAGCTTTCTTT
CASSEVRGYTEAFF
>TRBJ1-2|once|.|TRBV29-1
TGCAGCGGGTTTGGGAATGGCTACACCTTC
CSGFGNGYTF
>TRBJ2-7|.|.|TRBV27
TGTGCCAGCAGATTCGTCAGGGGTACTTCCTACGAGCAGTACTTC
CASRFVRGTSYEQYF
>TRBJ2-5|.|.|TRBV7-9
TGTGCCAGCAGCGGGTTCAAGGGCCCTGAGACCCAGTACTTC
CASSGFKGPETQYF
>TRBJ1-2|once|TRBD1|TRBV15
TGTGCCACCACTCCCGACAGGGTTGGGTATGGCTACACCTTC
CATTPDRVGYGYTF
>TRBJ2-3|.|.|TRBV19
TGTGCCAGTAGTAAGGGGGGTATGTGGAGCCCAACCACAGATACGCAGTATTTT
CASSKGGMWSPTTDTQYF
>TRBJ1-2|.|.|TRBV19
TGTGCCAGTAGTACGGTCGCTAACTATGGCTACACCTTC
CASSTVANYGYTF
>TRBJ2-3|.|TRBD2|TRBV5-1
TGCGCCAGCAGCTTGAGGACTAGCGGGAGTGGAGATACGCAGTATTTT
CASSLRTSGSGDTQYF
>TRBJ1-1|.|.|TRBV28
TGTGCCAGCAGTTTACGGCGCGGGGGCACTGAAGCTTTCTTT
CASSLRRGGTEAFF
>TRBJ1-1|.|.|TRBV4-3
TGCGCCAGCAGCCAAGATGAGGAGACTGAAGCTTTCTTT
CASSQDEETEAFF
>TRBJ1-2|.|TRBD1|TRBV5-4
TGTGCCAGCAGCTTCGATCGGACAGGAACCAACTATGGCTACACCTTC
CASSFDRTGTNYGYTF
>TRBJ2-7|.|TRBD2|TRBV19
TGTGCCAGTAGTAATAGCGGGAGGGCCTCCTACGAGCAGTACTTC
CASSNSGRASYEQYF
>TRBJ1-6|.|.|TRBV15
TGTGCCACCAGCAGGGGGCGTCCGTCAAATTCACCCCTCCACTTT
CATSRGRPSNSPLHF
>TRBJ1-2|.|.|TRBV2
TGTGCCAGCAGAGCGGGACGCCTTAACTATGGCTACACCTTC
CASRAGRLNYGYTF
>TRBJ2-7|.|.|TRBV7-9
TGTGCCAGCAGCAGCGCTTCCTATAACTACGAGCAGTACTTC
CASSSASYNYEQYF
>TRBJ2-6|.|.|TRBV6-4
TGTGCCAGCAGTGAGGGGAGTAGTGGGGCCAACGTCCTGACTTTC
CASSEGSSGANVLTF
>TRBJ1-2|.|.|TRBV11-1
TGTGCCAGCAGCCGACGCAGGAACTATGGCTACACCTTC
CASSRRRNYGYTF
>TRBJ1-3|.|.|TRBV5-5
TGTGCCAGCAGCTTGGCCGGGACTAAAAACACCATATATTTT
CASSLAGTKNTIYF
>TRBJ1-5|.|.|TRBV6-2/TRBV6-3
TGTGCCAGCAGTACCCGGAGAAAAAATAGCAATCAGCCCCAGCATTTT
CASSTRRKNSNQPQHF
>TRBJ1-1|.|.|TRBV7-9
TGTGCCAGCAGCTTAGATTTTGCTGGTTCTGAAGCTTTCTTT
CASSLDFAGSEAFF
>TRBJ1-2|.|.|TRBV15
TGTGCCACCAGCAGAGATCTTGGGGGCGGCTACACCTTC
CATSRDLGGGYTF
>TRBJ1-5|.|TRBD1|TRBV30
TGTGCCTGGAGTATACCGGGGGACAGTTATAGCAATCAGCCCCAGCATTTT
CAWSIPGDSYSNQPQHF
>TRBJ1-2|once|.|TRBV4-3
TGCGCCAGCAGCCAAGGTAAGACTTTAGGGGTTTCTAACTATGGCTACACCTTC
CASSQGKTLGVSNYGYTF
>TRBJ1-3|few|.|TRBV28
TGTGCCAGCTTCGGACGGCAGACCAACACCATATATTTT
CASFGRQTNTIYF
>TRBJ2-5|once|.|TRBV6-5
TGTGCCAGCAGTTACTCGAGAAGGACCGGGGTGGGAACCCAGTACTTC
CASSYSRRTGVGTQYF
>TRBJ1-2|.|.|TRBV27
TGTGCCAGCAGTGGGAAGGGGCCTAACTATGGCTACACCTTC
CASSGKGPNYGYTF